This TCR beta chain originates from a study of shared clonotypes between healthy human individuals. Overall study findings and caveats: Generation of non-shared clonotypes was less probable than generation of clonotypes shared by all four donors.

Repertoires were generated with immunoSEQ multiplex PCR, while TCRdb's copy carries only in-frame clones and drops some. The sample holds approximately 940,000 clones, roughly 72% seen once. All the donors were Caucasian adults who lived in Nashville, Tennessee. The CDR3 spans 16 residues. V trimming: 1 base; J trimming: 4 bases; junction bases outside the gene matches: 6. Germline CDR1 SGHVS, CDR2 FNYEAQ. Note on this clone: Its antigen remains unidentified.

The TCR comes from a man in his late teens or twenties in good health. The source material was memory CD4+ T cells sorted from blood. Subset given: CD45RA-negative fraction. V usage is TRBV7-6 and J usage is TRBJ2-2; TRBD2 matches 7 bases. The CDR3 DNA sequence: TGTGCCAGCAGCTTAGTTGGGGGAGGGCCCACCGGGGAGCTGTTTTTT. Translation gives CASSLVGGGPTGELFF.